The 28 T cell receptor beta chains listed next were all sequenced from one sample in a study of blood T cell repertoires in COVID-19. Only in-frame clones appear in the TCRdb table, and some are missing; sequencing was by immunoSEQ multiplex PCR. Of under 500,000 clones in the sample, around nine tenths were seen once. The sample comprised PBMCs or T cells enriched from blood (not recorded which). The origin of the receptors is a woman aged 18-35 years with acute COVID-19.

The rearrangement uses TRBV15 and TRBJ1-2; 7 bases fit TRBD1. Per germline, CDR1 LNHNV and CDR2 YYDKDF (reference sequence). The CDR3 totals 16 residues. V lost 3 bases to trimming and J lost 3 bases; unmatched junction nucleotides: 10. The chain's CDR3 is CATSRGYGGTDYGYTF. For the CDR3, the DNA is TGTGCCACCAGCAGGGGCTATGGGGGGACAGACTATGGCTACACCTTC.

The chain uses TRBV4-1 and TRBJ2-1; 9 bases fit TRBD2. The CDR3 has 16 residues. V trimming: 1 base; J trimming: 8 bases; junction bases outside the gene matches: 9. Germline-derived CDR1 and CDR2 are MGHRA and YSYEKL. The CDR3 nucleotides read TGCGCCAGCAGCCAAGTTGTCAGCGGGGGGTATTATGAGCAGTTCTTC. This codes for CASSQVVSGGYYEQFF.

There are a few counts of this clone. The J gene is TRBJ1-5, the V gene TRBV7-9; a possible D gene is TRBD1 (5 bases). Germline CDR1 reads SEHNR; CDR2 reads FQNEAQ (reference sequence). This CDR3 is 13 amino acids long. V was pared by 5 bases and J by 4 bases, with 9 bases between. The CDR3 reads CASSPGWNQPQHF. The CDR3 region has the DNA TGTGCCAGCAGCCCAGGGTGGAATCAGCCCCAGCATTTT.

The chain's CDR3 is CASSFGGGQVVVGDYEQYF. CDR3 DNA: TGTGCCAGCAGTTTTGGGGGGGGACAGGTCGTTGTAGGTGACTACGAGCAGTACTTC. This chain links TRBV28 with TRBJ2-7, with TRBD1 as a possible D gene (8 bases). Trimming removed 3 bases from V and 3 bases from J, with 27 bases in between. Germline CDR1 and CDR2: MDHEN and SYDVKM. The CDR3 has 19 residues. The whole variable domain, filled in from reference TRBV28 and TRBJ2-7, reads DVKVTQSSRYLVKRTGEKVFLECVQDMDHENMFWYRQDPGLGLRLIYFSYDVKMKEKGDIPEGYSVSREKKERFSLILESASTNQTSMYLCASSFGGGQVVVGDYEQYFGPGTRLTVT.

V is TRBV30 and J is TRBJ2-7, with D tentatively TRBD1 (6 bases). Germline CDR1 GTSNPN, CDR2 SVGIG (reference sequence). Trimming stripped 3 bases from V and 6 bases from J, with 15 bases between. The CDR3 is 13 amino acids. CDR3 sequence: CAWSAGAMGEQYF. The CDR3 region has the DNA TGTGCCTGGAGCGCAGGGGCGATGGGCGAGCAGTACTTC.

The chain employs TRBV6-6 and TRBJ2-5; 11 bases fit TRBD1. This CDR3 spans 15 amino acids. V was pared by 7 bases and J by 5 bases, with 9 bases of the junction left unmatched. Germline loops: CDR1 MNHNY, CDR2 SVGAGI (reference sequence). CDR3 amino acids: CASKRKDRGPETQYF. In DNA form, the CDR3 reads TGTGCCAGCAAAAGGAAGGACAGGGGGCCGGAGACCCAGTACTTC.

The count of this clone is one. The chain carries TRBV4-2 and TRBJ2-6, with 8 positions matching TRBD1. The J segment lost 0 bases and the V segment lost 0 bases, leaving 7 bases of the junction unmatched. The germline V gene encodes CDR1 LGHNA and CDR2 YNFKEQ. This CDR3 has 19 amino acids. In DNA, the CDR3 is TGTGCCAGCAGCCAAGAGGGCCGGGACAGGTTCTCTGGGGCCAACGTCCTGACTTTC. This translates into CASSQEGRDRFSGANVLTF.

This clone was picked up a small number of times. The chain carries TRBV6-2 or TRBV6-3 and TRBJ1-1, with 10 bases fitting TRBD1. The V gene's germline CDR1 is MNHEY and CDR2 SVGEGT. The CDR3 sequence is 13 residues long. Losses at the gene ends were 6 bases for V and 6 bases for J; bases not matched to a gene: 4. The CDR3 DNA is TGTGCCAGCAGCCCCGGACAGGGGGCTGAAGCTTTCTTT. Its translation is CASSPGQGAEAFF.

In DNA, the CDR3 is TGTGCCAGCAGCTCCAGGGGGACCTACAGAAACTCTGGAAACACCATATATTTT. Translation: CASSSRGTYRNSGNTIYF. J is TRBJ1-3 and V is TRBV7-8; 7 bases agree with TRBD1. This CDR3 has 18 residues. The V segment lost 4 bases and the J segment 0 bases; nucleotides outside the gene matches: 12. Per the germline V gene, CDR1 is SGHVS and CDR2 is FQNEAQ.

This clone was picked up a small number of times. The rearrangement links TRBV9 to TRBJ1-2; 9 nucleotides agree with TRBD1. V dropped 5 bases and J dropped 5; count of bases not matched to a gene: 7. The CDR3 is 14 amino acids. CDR1 SGDLS and CDR2 YYNGEE come from the germline V gene. CDR3 DNA: TGTGCCAGCAGTAAACAGGGGGCCCATTATGGCTACACCTTC. This gives the protein CASSKQGAHYGYTF.

The V and J genes are TRBV3-1 (or the pseudogene TRBV3-2) and TRBJ1-1; D may be TRBD1 (6 bases). V shed 4 bases and J shed 0 bases, with 6 bases lying between them. The CDR3 is 13 residues long. CDR1 and CDR2 from the germline V gene are LGHDT and YNNKEL (reference sequence). The CDR3: CASSRDMNTEAFF. Written as DNA, the CDR3 is TGTGCCAGCAGCCGGGACATGAACACTGAAGCTTTCTTT.

This rearrangement joins TRBV13 to TRBJ2-7; TRBD2 matches 7 bases. The germline V gene has CDR1 PRHDT and CDR2 FYEKMQ (reference sequence). The CDR3 contains 15 residues. V trimming: 5 bases; J trimming: 4 bases; junction bases outside the gene matches: 11. DNA for the CDR3: TGTGCCAGCAGCCCCGGACTAGGAGAGCTTTACGAGCAGTACTTC. Its translation is CASSPGLGELYEQYF.

This clone has a handful of counts. V is TRBV7-8 and J is TRBJ1-3; D ambiguous. Deletions cut 6 bases from V and 0 bases from J, with 9 bases between. The germline CDR1 and CDR2 sequences are SGHVS and FQNEAQ. The CDR3 has 14 residues. The CDR3 DNA reads TGTGCCAGCAGTGGAGGGTCCTCTGGAAACACCATATATTTT. This sequence encodes CASSGGSSGNTIYF.

Details on this clone: This sample includes further DNA sequences coding for the same CDR3. This chain joins TRBV11-2 and TRBJ2-3, with unresolved D. The germline CDR1 and CDR2 sequences are SGHAT and FQNNGV. Deletions cut 0 bases from V and 4 bases from J, with 8 bases between. This CDR3 has 14 residues. The CDR3 spells CASSLESLADTQYF. The CDR3 nucleotides read TGTGCCAGCAGCTTAGAATCCCTAGCAGATACGCAGTATTTT.

This rearrangement joins TRBV3-1 (or the pseudogene TRBV3-2) to TRBJ2-2; 8 bases align to TRBD1. This CDR3 is built from 16 residues. Germline-derived CDR1 and CDR2 are LGHDT and YNNKEL (reference sequence). V lost 3 bases, J lost 2 bases, and 5 bases stayed unmatched. CDR3 nucleotide sequence: TGTGCCAGCAGCCAGGGCAGGGGGCAAAACACCGGGGAGCTGTTTTTT. It codes for CASSQGRGQNTGELFF.

This clone was recorded only once. The chain employs TRBV5-4 and TRBJ2-5; D is ambiguous. Germline V gives CDR1 SGHNT, CDR2 YYREEE (reference sequence). The CDR3 consists of 14 residues. Trimming left V 1 base short and J 1 base short, with 8 bases between. The CDR3 reads CASSLSSVQETQYF. The CDR3 DNA follows: TGTGCCAGCAGCTTGTCGTCAGTCCAAGAGACCCAGTACTTC. Supplemented by reference TRBV5-4 and TRBJ2-5, the full variable domain reads ETGVTQSPTHLIKTRGQQVTLRCSSQSGHNTVSWYQQALGQGPQFIFQYYREEENGRGNFPPRFSGLQFPNYSSELNVNALELDDSALYLCASSLSSVQETQYFGPGTRLLVL.

The chain joins TRBV27 to TRBJ2-7, with TRBD2 identical over 7 bases. This CDR3 contains 16 residues. The germline CDR1 and CDR2 sequences are MNHEY and SMNVEV (reference sequence). V lost 2 bases, J lost 2 bases, and 9 bases stayed unmatched. The CDR3 spells CASSLTPQRDAYEQYF. The CDR3, as DNA: TGTGCCAGCAGTTTAACCCCCCAGCGGGACGCCTACGAGCAGTACTTC.

Here the CDR3 reads CASRGLAGQETQYF. The CDR3 DNA follows: TGCGCCAGCAGGGGACTAGCGGGGCAAGAGACCCAGTACTTC. The chain joins TRBV5-1 to TRBJ2-5, with 13 bases matching TRBD2. This CDR3 is 14 amino acids long. CDR1 is SGHRS, CDR2 YFSETQ, per germline. V was clipped by 5 bases and J by 2 bases; unmatched bases: 0. Full variable domain (missing parts from reference TRBV5-1 and TRBJ2-5): KAGVTQTPRYLIKTRGQQVTLSCSPISGHRSVSWYQQTPGQGLQFLFEYFSETQRNKGNFPGRFSGRQFSNSRSEMNVSTLELGDSALYLCASRGLAGQETQYFGPGTRLLVL.

The chain uses TRBV28 and TRBJ1-2; D perhaps matches TRBD1 (5 bases). Trimming removed 3 bases from V and 0 bases from J, with 8 bases in between. CDR3 length equals 14 residues. Germline lookup yields CDR1 MDHEN and CDR2 SYDVKM. CDR3 protein: CASSLGGANYGYTF. The CDR3 DNA sequence: TGTGCCAGCAGTTTGGGGGGGGCTAACTATGGCTACACCTTC.

V usage is TRBV6-4 and J usage is TRBJ2-1; a possible D gene is TRBD1 (6 bases). CDR3 length: 14 amino acids. The V gene lost 8 bases and the J gene lost 2 bases, with 13 bases spanning the gap. The germline CDR1 and CDR2 sequences are MRHNA and SNTAGT. The CDR3 DNA reads TGTGCCAGCTTACCCGGGACACCCTACAATGAGCAGTTCTTC. This translates into CASLPGTPYNEQFF.

The rearrangement links TRBV4-1 to TRBJ1-4; D possibly corresponds to TRBD1 (6 bases). The length of the CDR3 is 16 residues. Germline lookup yields CDR1 MGHRA and CDR2 YSYEKL. V lost 1 base, J lost 0 bases, and 9 bases lay in between. CDR3 sequence: CASSQGTATTNEKLFF. CDR3 nucleotide sequence: TGCGCCAGCAGCCAAGGGACAGCCACAACTAATGAAAAACTGTTTTTT.

The chain employs TRBV6-5 and TRBJ2-7; 9 nucleotides agree with TRBD2. Germline trimming cut 0 bases from V and 1 base from J; bases unmatched to any gene: 4. Germline CDR1 and CDR2: MNHEY and SVGAGI. CDR3 length: 16 residues. CDR3 nucleotide sequence: TGTGCCAGCAGTTACTCGCGGCTAGCGGGGTCCTACGAGCAGTACTTC. This codes for CASSYSRLAGSYEQYF.

The sample holds a few counts of this clone. This chain connects TRBV3-1 (or the pseudogene TRBV3-2) to TRBJ2-7, with 7 bases aligning to TRBD1. Trimming at V came to 3 bases and at J to 6 bases, leaving 2 bases not matched to a gene. Germline lookup yields CDR1 LGHDT and CDR2 YNNKEL (reference sequence). The CDR3 extends over 12 amino acids. The CDR3 reads CASSQTGREQYF. The CDR3, as DNA: TGTGCCAGCAGCCAGACAGGGCGCGAGCAGTACTTC.

V and J are TRBV6-4 and TRBJ1-1; D is possibly TRBD1 (6 bases). CDR3 length equals 13 residues. Per germline, CDR1 MRHNA and CDR2 SNTAGT. The V end lost 6 bases, the J end lost 7 bases, and 15 bases lay between the germline ends. CDR3 region: CASSWEEGHEAFF. CDR3 nucleotides: TGTGCCAGCAGCTGGGAAGAGGGACATGAAGCTTTCTTT.

This chain links TRBV5-8 with TRBJ2-3, with 9 bases fitting TRBD2. V gave up 6 bases and J gave up 1 base; unmatched junction bases: 6. This CDR3 region has 15 residues. CDR1 and CDR2 (germline): SGHTS, YDEGEE. Here the CDR3 reads CASTISGGGTDTQYF. The CDR3 bases are TGTGCCAGCACCATTAGCGGGGGCGGCACAGATACGCAGTATTTT.

The CDR3 here is CASSFSETDQETQYF. CDR3 DNA: TGTGCCAGCAGTTTTTCCGAGACTGATCAAGAGACCCAGTACTTC. This chain joins TRBV28 and TRBJ2-5, with D unresolved. Germline V lookup: CDR1 MDHEN, CDR2 SYDVKM. This CDR3 region has 15 residues. Trimming took 3 bases from V and 2 from J, leaving 13 bases between them.

The chain links TRBV5-4 to TRBJ2-3, with 9 positions matching TRBD2. Trimming took 4 bases from V and 4 from J; bases not matched to a gene: 7. The V gene's germline CDR1 is SGHNT and CDR2 YYREEE (reference sequence). The CDR3 has 15 amino acids. The CDR3, as DNA: TGTGCCAGCAGCCCTACGACTAGCGGCGCAGATACGCAGTATTTT. Protein sequence: CASSPTTSGADTQYF.

The rearrangement uses TRBV6-5 and TRBJ2-5; weak D call: TRBD2 (7 bases). Germline CDR1 and CDR2: MNHEY and SVGAGI. This CDR3 comprises 15 residues. With 5 bases removed from V and 1 base from J, the gap between germline ends came to 14 bases. The CDR3 reads CASSIRGASQETQYF. The CDR3, as DNA: TGTGCCAGCAGTATACGGGGGGCGTCCCAAGAGACCCAGTACTTC.